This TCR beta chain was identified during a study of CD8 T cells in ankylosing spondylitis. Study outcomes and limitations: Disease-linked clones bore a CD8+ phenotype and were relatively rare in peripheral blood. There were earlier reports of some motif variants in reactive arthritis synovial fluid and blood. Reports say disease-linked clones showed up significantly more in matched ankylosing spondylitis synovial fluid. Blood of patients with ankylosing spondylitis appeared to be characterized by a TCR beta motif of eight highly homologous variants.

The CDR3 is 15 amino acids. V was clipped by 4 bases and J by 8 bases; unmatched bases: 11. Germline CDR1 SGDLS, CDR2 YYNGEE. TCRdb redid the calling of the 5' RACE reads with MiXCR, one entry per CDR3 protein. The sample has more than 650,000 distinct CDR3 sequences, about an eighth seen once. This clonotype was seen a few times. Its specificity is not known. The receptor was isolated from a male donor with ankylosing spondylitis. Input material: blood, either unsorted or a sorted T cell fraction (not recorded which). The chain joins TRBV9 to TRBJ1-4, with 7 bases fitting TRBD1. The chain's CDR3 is CASSPRGREGEKLFF. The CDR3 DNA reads TGTGCCAGCAGCCCGAGGGGGCGGGAAGGGGAAAAACTGTTTTTT.